Reported below is one T cell receptor beta chain. This sample was taken from a study of T cells in Graves' hyperthyroidism and ophthalmopathy. Amplified regions were TCR beta CDR3 sequences from RNA transcripts. A set of HTBI primers served as the primers for a first-round RT-PCR of the TCR CDR3. MiXCR, run by TCRdb on the multiplex PCR reads, gives a single entry per CDR3 protein. Of under 700,000 distinct CDR3 sequences in the sample, roughly 50% were seen once. On the basis of clinical symptoms, serum thyroxine and TRAb, thyroid ultrasound and orbital computed tomography, diagnoses were made. The specimen was peripheral blood or thyroid tissue (not recorded which). The origin of this receptor is a woman aged 18-29 years with Graves' hyperthyroidism.

This chain's CDR3 is CASSPSWTASRNQPQHF. CDR3 DNA: TGTGCCAGCAGCCCGTCGTGGACAGCCTCCCGCAATCAGCCCCAGCATTTT. The rearrangement joins TRBV7-2 to TRBJ1-5, with D possibly TRBD1 on 6 matching bases. Between the trimmed V and J ends, which lost 5 bases and 2 bases, there was a span of 19 bases. There are 17 residues in the CDR3. Germline CDR1 reads SGHTA; CDR2 reads FQGNSA.